A selection of T cell receptor beta chains follows, all from one sample in a study of T cell changes during pregnancy in multiple sclerosis. TCRdb's copy holds only in-frame clones and misses some; the assay was immunoSEQ multiplex PCR. The profile shows about 45,000 clones, roughly 89% of them singletons. This sample comprised peripheral blood, obtained in the first trimester of pregnancy. These receptors all come from a female donor with multiple sclerosis, enrolled in a pregnancy study. CDR3s include the opening cysteine and the closing phenylalanine or tryptophan. Each record gives: clone size, J gene, D gene, CDR3 length, V gene, CDR3 DNA, CDR3 protein. The D gene is left open where the match is weak. Clone size is not always given. Where it is, it says once, few, many or a class for expanded clones.

>NA|TRBJ2-5|NA|17|TRBV27
TGTGCCAGCAGTGGGGGGGGATGGTACAGGGACCAAGAGACCCAGTACTTC
CASSGGGWYRDQETQYF
>once|TRBJ1-2|TRBD1|15|TRBV5-6
TGTGCCAGCAGCGCGTACAGGGGAATGGACTATGGCTACACCTTC
CASSAYRGMDYGYTF
>NA|TRBJ2-5|TRBD2|16|TRBV6-5
TGTGCCAGCAGTTACTCGCCCGGGGCTAGCGGAGAGACCCAGTACTTC
CASSYSPGASGETQYF
>NA|TRBJ1-1|TRBD1|13|TRBV2
TGTGCCAGCATACAGGGGTCAACCACTGAAGCTTTCTTT
CASIQGSTTEAFF
>NA|TRBJ2-7|TRBD2|15|TRBV2
TGTGCCAGCAGTGAACTAGCGGGGGCCTCCTACGAGCAGTACTTC
CASSELAGASYEQYF
>NA|TRBJ2-1|TRBD2|16|TRBV5-5
TGTGCCAGCAGCTTGGCACTAGCGGGGGGGCTGGGCGAGCAGTTCTTC
CASSLALAGGLGEQFF
>NA|TRBJ2-3|NA|16|TRBV5-4
TGTGCCAGCAGCCAGCTCTTTTCGGGGGGCACAGATACGCAGTATTTT
CASSQLFSGGTDTQYF
>NA|TRBJ1-2|NA|14|TRBV5-1
TGCGCCAGCAGCTTGGAATTAAACTGGTATGGCTACACCTTC
CASSLELNWYGYTF
>NA|TRBJ1-2|NA|17|TRBV10-3
TGTGCCATCAGTGAGTCTAAGGCAGGGGTCTCTAACTATGGCTACACCTTC
CAISESKAGVSNYGYTF
>NA|TRBJ1-1|TRBD1|14|TRBV18
TGTGCCAGCTCGAACACCCAGGGACAGGGGAAGGATTTCTTT
CASSNTQGQGKDFF
>NA|TRBJ2-1|NA|15|TRBV19
TGTGCCAGTAGTATAGACAGGGGGGCCTACAATGAGCAGTTCTTC
CASSIDRGAYNEQFF
>NA|TRBJ1-3|TRBD1|16|TRBV15
TGTGCCACCAGCAGAGCCGACAGGGTTTCGGGAAACACCATATATTTT
CATSRADRVSGNTIYF
>NA|TRBJ1-2|TRBD1|14|TRBV7-2
TGTGCCAGCAGGACCGGGACAGGCTACTATGGCTACACCTTC
CASRTGTGYYGYTF
>NA|TRBJ1-4|TRBD1|12|TRBV2
TGTGCCAGCAGCCAGGACAGGGAAAAACTGTTTTTT
CASSQDREKLFF
>NA|TRBJ2-3|NA|19|TRBV4-1
TGCGCCAGCAGCCAGCCGGAAGGGCGGGGTTTAATTCCCACAGATACGCAGTATTTT
CASSQPEGRGLIPTDTQYF
>NA|TRBJ2-3|NA|14|TRBV7-2
TGTGCCAGCCTTCAGCGCCCAAGCACAGATACGCAGTATTTT
CASLQRPSTDTQYF
>NA|TRBJ1-2|TRBD1|14|TRBV28
TGTGCCAGCAGTTTACCAGGGGGGATACCTGGCTACACCTTC
CASSLPGGIPGYTF
>NA|TRBJ1-5|NA|14|TRBV7-2
TGTGCCAGCAGCTCCGACGTAGGGGGTCAGCCCCAGCATTTT
CASSSDVGGQPQHF
>NA|TRBJ1-6|NA|12|TRBV27
TGTGCCAGCGGCCGACAGTATTCACCCCTCCACTTT
CASGRQYSPLHF
>NA|TRBJ2-2|NA|15|TRBV19
TGTGCCAGTAGTACCTACGAAGAGATGACCGGGGAGCTGTTTTTT
CASSTYEEMTGELFF
>NA|TRBJ2-1|TRBD2|14|TRBV5-1
TGCGCCAGCAGGCGGGGGGCCCAGTACAATGAGCAGTTCTTC
CASRRGAQYNEQFF
>NA|TRBJ2-3|TRBD2|16|TRBV13
TGTGCCAGCAGCTTCCGACTAGCGGGGGGCACAGATACGCAGTATTTT
CASSFRLAGGTDTQYF
>NA|TRBJ1-6|NA|17|TRBV28
TGTGCCAGCAGTTTGTCTCCCGCGACAGCTAATAATTCACCCCTCCACTTT
CASSLSPATANNSPLHF
>once|TRBJ2-7|NA|13|TRBV2
TGTGCCAGCAGTTACCGGGACAACTACGAGCAGTACTTC
CASSYRDNYEQYF
>once|TRBJ2-3|NA|16|TRBV29-1
TGCAGCGCCCGGGGGTGGGCCGGACCCTCGGGAGATACGCAGTATTTT
CSARGWAGPSGDTQYF
>NA|TRBJ1-5|TRBD1|15|TRBV7-2
TGTGCCAGCAGCTTGTACAGGGGGCGCGATCAGCCCCAGCATTTT
CASSLYRGRDQPQHF
>NA|TRBJ1-1|NA|13|TRBV29-1
TGCAGCGTCGGACGGAGGGGGAACACTGAAGCTTTCTTT
CSVGRRGNTEAFF
>few|TRBJ2-5|TRBD1|13|TRBV2
TGTGCCAGCTGGGGACAGGACCAAGAGACCCAGTACTTC
CASWGQDQETQYF